The present TCR beta chain was sequenced within a study of T cell responses to AZD1222 COVID-19 vaccine. The analysis combined second doses at about 4 or about 12 weeks. Clones were sequenced by immunoSEQ multiplex PCR, and TCRdb holds only the in-frame ones, with some missing. Of 110,000 to 150,000 clones listed, approximately 90% are singletons. Regarding this clone: Its target is not known.

Deletions cut 3 bases from V and 3 bases from J, with 14 bases between. CDR3 length equals 15 residues. Germline V gene data show CDR1 as KGHSH and CDR2 as LQKENI. General observations from the study: The donors showed a predominance of white British ancestry and of females, with possible underestimation of clonal diversity. Only a handful of people who got AZD1222 tested seropositive at baseline. Close to half of all spike-specific TCRs reportedly target regions of the variants that are unmutated.

The sample consisted of peripheral blood, taken 28 days after the second AZD1222 dose. The sequence came from an adult who received the AZD1222 COVID-19 vaccine. The chain employs TRBV18 and TRBJ1-2, with D unresolved. The DNA of the CDR3 is TGTGCCAGCTCACCCACCGCCGAGGCGGACTATGGCTACACCTTC. Translation: CASSPTAEADYGYTF. The full variable domain, rest sourced from reference TRBV18 and TRBJ1-2, is NAGVMQNPRHLVRRRGQEARLRCSPMKGHSHVYWYRQLPEEGLKFMVYLQKENIIDESGMPKERFSAEFPKEGPSILRIQQVVRGDSAAYFCASSPTAEADYGYTFGSGTRLTVV.